The T cell receptor beta chain under discussion was sequenced for a study of OX40 agonist ivuxolimab in advanced cancers. Background on the study: Of mixed ages from about 20 to 80 and averaging about 65 years, the group was about 80% male. Enrollees could have had prior anti-PD-1, anti-PD-L1 or anti-CTLA-4 therapy, which about 42% had received.

The sample holds one count of this clone. Its specificity is not known. Overall study findings and caveats: No antigen was identified for the clonally expanded peripheral T cells.

Germline V gives CDR1 KGHSH, CDR2 LQKENI. The CDR3 totals 15 residues. V lost 0 bases, J lost 5 bases, and 11 bases lay in between. Sequencing used immunoSEQ multiplex PCR; TCRdb keeps in-frame clones, though not all of them. The data show about 61,000 clones, 90% seen once. The chain combines TRBV18 with TRBJ1-3; D may be TRBD1 (5 bases). The clonotype originates from an adult with an advanced solid tumor such as melanoma, head and neck, liver or kidney cancer. Sequencing was performed on CD4+ or CD8+ T cells sorted from blood, taken in a trial of the OX40 agonist ivuxolimab. The CDR3 region is CASSPPVGVRNTIYF. As DNA, the CDR3 is TGTGCCAGCTCACCACCGGTGGGGGTTAGAAACACCATATATTTT.